A selection of T cell receptor beta chains follows, all from one sample in a study of T cell changes during pregnancy in multiple sclerosis. Assay used: immunoSEQ multiplex PCR; TCRdb lists only in-frame clones, some missing. This table holds around 80,000 clones, about 92% found once. The input for sequencing was peripheral blood, taken before pregnancy. Source of these receptors: a female donor with multiple sclerosis, enrolled in a pregnancy study. The CDR3 runs from the conserved cysteine through the conserved F or W. The D gene is left open where the match is weak. The listing skips clone size in some rows; elsewhere it reads once, few, many or a size class.

j_gene,v_gene,abundance,d_gene,CDR3nt,CDR3aa
TRBJ2-5,TRBV18,.,.,TGTGCCAGCTCACCAGGGACTGATCACGGGGCCCAGTACTTC,CASSPGTDHGAQYF
TRBJ2-7,TRBV28,.,TRBD1,TGTGCCAGCAGTTTACAGGGGGCTGGCGAGCAGTACTTC,CASSLQGAGEQYF
TRBJ2-7,TRBV28,.,TRBD1,TGTGCCAGCAGTTTGGGGACAGGGCGAGCATTGGGGTACGAGCAGTACTTC,CASSLGTGRALGYEQYF
TRBJ2-7,TRBV6-5,.,TRBD1,TGTGCCAGCAGTTATCCGAGACAGGGGGCTTGGGAGCAGTACTTC,CASSYPRQGAWEQYF
TRBJ1-4,TRBV28,.,.,TGTGCCAGCAGCGGAATGTGGGAGAAACTGTTTTTT,CASSGMWEKLFF
TRBJ2-1,TRBV6-1,.,TRBD2,TGTGCCAGCAGTGCCCTGACTAGCGGGAGGCTCTACAATGAGCAGTTCTTC,CASSALTSGRLYNEQFF
TRBJ2-5,TRBV11-1,.,.,TGTGCCAGCAGCTTATTCAGTCAGGGCCAAGAGACCCAGTACTTC,CASSLFSQGQETQYF
TRBJ1-4,TRBV6-6,few,.,TGTGCCAGCAATCGTTATAATGAAAAACTGTTTTTT,CASNRYNEKLFF
TRBJ2-7,TRBV29-1,.,TRBD1,TGCAGCGTTGCGGTGTGGGGGACAGATCCCGACCACGAGCAGTACTTC,CSVAVWGTDPDHEQYF
TRBJ2-6,TRBV28,.,.,TGTGCCAGCAGTTTAGGGTTTGAGGGAGACTCTGGGGCCAACGTCCTGACTTTC,CASSLGFEGDSGANVLTF
TRBJ2-3,TRBV6-4,.,.,TGTGCCAGCAGTGACTCGAGGCAAGATACGCAGTATTTT,CASSDSRQDTQYF
TRBJ2-7,TRBV6-5,.,.,TGTGCCACCGGACGGGAGCGTGAGCAGTACTTC,CATGREREQYF
TRBJ2-3,TRBV9,.,.,TGTGCCAGCAGCGCGGGAGTCTCAGATACGCAGTATTTT,CASSAGVSDTQYF
TRBJ2-7,TRBV14,.,.,TGTGCCAGCAGCCGAGGACAGTCCTCCTACGAGCAGTACTTC,CASSRGQSSYEQYF
TRBJ2-1,TRBV11-3,.,.,TGTGCCAGCAGCCGAGGGCTAGCGAGCTCCTACAATGAGCAGTTCTTC,CASSRGLASSYNEQFF
TRBJ2-2,TRBV9,.,.,TGTGCCAGCAGCGTAGCCCTGGTGGGCGGGAAGGCCGGGGAGCTGTTTTTT,CASSVALVGGKAGELFF
TRBJ2-7,TRBV6-5,.,TRBD2,TGTGCCAGCAGTCCCGGGACTAGCTCAGCCTACGAGCAGTACTTC,CASSPGTSSAYEQYF
TRBJ2-1,TRBV9,.,TRBD2,TGTGCCAGCACCCCTGGAGTACTAGCGGGACATGAGCAGTTCTTC,CASTPGVLAGHEQFF
TRBJ2-6,TRBV19,.,TRBD1,TGTGCCAGTATAGCAGGGGGCGATATGAGCTCTGGGGCCAACGTCCTGACTTTC,CASIAGGDMSSGANVLTF
TRBJ1-5,TRBV28,.,.,TGTGCCAGCAGGGCGGCAGGGAAACAGCCCCAGCATTTT,CASRAAGKQPQHF
TRBJ1-2,TRBV5-6,.,.,TGTGCCAGCAGCCATGTAGTACGAGGCTACACCTTC,CASSHVVRGYTF
TRBJ2-1,TRBV5-1,once,TRBD2,TGCGCCAGCAGCTTGGTGGTGGCTAGCGGGAGCTACGGCAATGAGCAGTTCTTC,CASSLVVASGSYGNEQFF
TRBJ2-1,TRBV7-9,.,TRBD2,TGTGCCAGCAGCTTAGAGACTAGCGGGCTGGGTGAGCAGTTCTTC,CASSLETSGLGEQFF
TRBJ1-5,TRBV30,.,.,TGTGCCTGGAGCCAAGGGCAGGTGAGGGGCAATCAGCCCCAGCATTTT,CAWSQGQVRGNQPQHF
TRBJ1-5,TRBV28,.,.,TGTGCCAGCAGTTTATCAGCAGGGATAGGGAATCAGCCCCAGCATTTT,CASSLSAGIGNQPQHF
TRBJ2-3,TRBV6-5,.,TRBD1,TGTGCCACCTCACAGGGGACAGATACGCAGTATTTT,CATSQGTDTQYF
TRBJ1-2,TRBV6-5,.,.,TGTGCCAGCAGTTACTCGATAAGCGGGGGCGATGGCTACACCTTC,CASSYSISGGDGYTF
TRBJ2-1,TRBV6-5,.,.,TGTGCCAGCAGCCTAATACCAGGGGTCTACAATGAGCAGTTCTTC,CASSLIPGVYNEQFF
TRBJ2-1,TRBV27,.,.,TGTGCCAGCAGTTTCATGATGGGCAGCTACAATGAGCAGTTCTTC,CASSFMMGSYNEQFF
TRBJ2-1,TRBV5-4,.,TRBD2,TGTGCCAGCAGCCTCGGAGCTAGCGGGAGCCGCAATGAGCAGTTCTTC,CASSLGASGSRNEQFF
TRBJ1-2,TRBV5-4,.,.,TGTGCCAGCAGCTTGGCAGGGGAACACGGTTATGGCTACACCTTC,CASSLAGEHGYGYTF
TRBJ2-3,TRBV5-8,.,TRBD2,TGTGCCAGCAGCTATCCGGGACTAGCGGCCACAGATACGCAGTATTTT,CASSYPGLAATDTQYF
TRBJ1-4,TRBV19,.,.,TGTGCCAGTAGTATGGATGGGGCGTGGGGTGAAAAACTGTTTTTT,CASSMDGAWGEKLFF
TRBJ2-7,TRBV18,.,.,TGTGCCAGCTCACCACTTACCCCCAGGGCCCTCCAACCTTCCTACGAGCAGTACTTC,CASSPLTPRALQPSYEQYF
TRBJ2-7,TRBV19,once,TRBD1,TGTGCCAGTAGTCCCGCAGGGGGCCCCTACGAGCAGTACTTC,CASSPAGGPYEQYF
TRBJ1-2,TRBV29-1,.,TRBD1,TGCAGCGTTCGCGGGGGGGACAGGGGAGGAGGCTACACCTTC,CSVRGGDRGGGYTF
TRBJ2-1,TRBV5-6,.,TRBD1,TGTGCCAGCAGCTTGGGCCCTACCCCTACAGGGGTTGAACAGTTCTTC,CASSLGPTPTGVEQFF
TRBJ1-1,TRBV6-5,.,TRBD1,TGTGCCAGCAGTTACGGGACAGGGTCTGAAGCTTTCTTT,CASSYGTGSEAFF
TRBJ1-1,TRBV28,.,.,TGTGCCAGCAGTTTAGAGGGAGCCAGGGGCACTGAAGCTTTCTTT,CASSLEGARGTEAFF
TRBJ2-5,TRBV5-8,.,TRBD1,TGTGCCAGCAGCTTGGGCCGACAGGGCAGGGGGCAAGAGACCCAGTACTTC,CASSLGRQGRGQETQYF
TRBJ2-1,TRBV25-1,.,TRBD2,TGTGCCAGCAGTCCACAGGGACTAGCGAGTAGCTCCTACAATGAGCAGTTCTTC,CASSPQGLASSSYNEQFF
TRBJ1-1,TRBV5-4,.,TRBD1,TGTGCCAGCATCCAGATCGCAGGGGGTGAAGCTTTCTTT,CASIQIAGGEAFF
TRBJ2-7,TRBV28,once,TRBD2,TGTGCCAGCAGAGGGACTAGCGGGAGTGCCGAGCAGTACTTC,CASRGTSGSAEQYF
TRBJ2-2,TRBV5-4,.,.,TGTGCCAGCTCGAGGGTTCTGAACACCGGGGAGCTGTTTTTT,CASSRVLNTGELFF
TRBJ2-5,TRBV15,.,TRBD2,TGTGCCACCATAAAGGGAGGGCTCGAAGAGACCCAGTACTTC,CATIKGGLEETQYF
TRBJ1-1,TRBV28,.,.,TGTGCCAGCAGTTTTCGGGGGGGGAAAGCTTTCTTT,CASSFRGGKAFF
TRBJ2-1,TRBV5-1,.,.,TGCGCCAGCAGCTTGGATGAGTACCCGGGGATTGAGCAGTTCTTC,CASSLDEYPGIEQFF
TRBJ2-1,TRBV30,.,.,TGTGCCTGGAGTTTTCGTCGGAATGAGCAGTTCTTC,CAWSFRRNEQFF
TRBJ1-1,TRBV28,.,.,TGTGCCAGCAGCCGAGGGCCGTTCCTTATGAACACTGAAGCTTTCTTT,CASSRGPFLMNTEAFF
TRBJ1-1,TRBV7-2,.,TRBD1,TGTGCCAGCAGCCCATCCGGGACAGTTAACACTGAAGCTTTCTTT,CASSPSGTVNTEAFF
TRBJ2-7,TRBV4-1,.,.,TGCGCCAGCAGCCAAGCAGCGGGACACCCCTACGAGCAGTACTTC,CASSQAAGHPYEQYF
TRBJ2-1,TRBV7-8,.,.,TGTGCCAGCAGCTTAGATTCCTTCGGGAATGAGCAGTTCTTC,CASSLDSFGNEQFF
TRBJ2-7,TRBV6-5,.,TRBD2,TGTGCCAGCAGAGGACTAGCGGGAATCACCTACGAGCAGTACTTC,CASRGLAGITYEQYF
TRBJ1-2,TRBV28,.,TRBD1,TGTGCCAGCAGTTTAGGCCCGGGACAGGGTAGCACAGGCTATGGCTACACCTTC,CASSLGPGQGSTGYGYTF
TRBJ1-3,TRBV9,.,TRBD1,TGTGCCAGCAGCGTAGTGACAGGGTCTGGTTCTGGAAACACCATATATTTT,CASSVVTGSGSGNTIYF
TRBJ2-4,TRBV15,.,TRBD1,TGTGCCACCAGCAGAGAGCGGGGGACAGGGGGACCCAAAAACATTCAGTACTTC,CATSRERGTGGPKNIQYF
TRBJ2-5,TRBV9,.,.,TGTGCCAGCAGCTCAAGGGGAAACGCGCAAGAGACCCAGTACTTC,CASSSRGNAQETQYF
TRBJ1-5,TRBV18,once,TRBD1,TGTGCCAGCTCAGGGGGTAAAGACAGGGCCCAGCATTTT,CASSGGKDRAQHF
TRBJ1-2,TRBV21-1,.,.,TGTGCCAGCAGCACCGGACAGGGCGGCTATGGCTACACCTTC,CASSTGQGGYGYTF